In its sample, the clone carrying this TCR beta chain was seen many times. The source of the sample is a study of lung T cells in sarcoidosis with Löfgren's syndrome. TCRdb called the reads again in MiXCR, with one record for every CDR3 protein. The sample records some 65,000 distinct CDR3 sequences, approximately 22% being singletons. Sequenced sample: CD4+ T cells from PBMCs. This sequence was found in a human donor with sarcoidosis (Löfgren's syndrome or another form), or a control subject (not recorded which).

This CDR3 is CATSGRLVGDEQFF. The CDR3 nucleotides read TGTGCCACCTCAGGTCGGCTAGTCGGGGATGAGCAGTTCTTC. The chain combines TRBV24-1 with TRBJ2-1; tentative D call: TRBD2 (5 bases). V was pared by 9 bases and J by 8 bases, with 19 bases between. The CDR3 has 14 residues. Per the germline V gene, CDR1 is KGHDR and CDR2 is SFDVKD.